The 9 T cell receptor beta chains below all came from one sample that was sequenced in a study of cytomegalovirus exposure and HLA in healthy donors. Clones were sequenced by immunoSEQ multiplex PCR, and TCRdb holds only the in-frame ones, with some missing. The table lists 110,000 to 150,000 clones, about nine tenths of them singletons. Sequencing was performed on PBMCs. The receptors shown here come from a man in his late teens or twenties in good health and CMV-seronegative.

The chain combines TRBV30 with TRBJ1-5; no firm D call. With 1 base removed from V and 7 bases from J, the gap between germline ends came to 11 bases. Per the germline V gene, CDR1 is GTSNPN and CDR2 is SVGIG (reference sequence). CDR3 length equals 13 residues. CDR3 in amino acids: CAWSASEGQPQHF. CDR3 DNA: TGTGCCTGGAGTGCCTCTGAGGGACAGCCCCAGCATTTT.

The chain has TRBV5-1 and TRBJ1-2, with D perhaps matching TRBD1 (5 bases). CDR1 is SGHRS and CDR2 is YFSETQ in the germline V gene. This CDR3 has 14 amino acids. With 5 bases removed from V and 6 bases from J, the gap between germline ends came to 17 bases. CDR3 protein: CASSQSGGTNGYTF. In DNA form, the CDR3 reads TGCGCCAGCAGTCAATCGGGGGGTACAAATGGCTACACCTTC.

The J gene is TRBJ1-1, the V gene TRBV4-3, with D tentatively TRBD1 (5 bases). V was clipped by 0 bases and J by 5 bases, with 10 bases between them. The CDR3 extends over 14 amino acids. Per germline, CDR1 LGHNA and CDR2 YSLEER. The CDR3 is CASSQEGRGTEAFF. The CDR3 DNA reads as TGCGCCAGCAGCCAAGAGGGGAGGGGTACTGAAGCTTTCTTT.

The chain recombines TRBV5-4 with TRBJ2-5; tentative D call: TRBD2 (7 bases). With 4 bases removed from V and 2 bases from J, the gap between germline ends came to 18 bases. The CDR3 is 16 residues long. Germline lookup yields CDR1 SGHNT and CDR2 YYREEE (reference sequence). Here the CDR3 DNA reads TGTGCCAGCAGCCGTGGTGGGGGGGCGTTACAAGAGACCCAGTACTTC. Amino acid sequence: CASSRGGGALQETQYF.

This clone was seen only once. V usage is TRBV6-1 and J usage is TRBJ2-7; D might be TRBD2 (6 bases). This CDR3 contains 13 residues. Trimming left V 1 base short and J 7 bases short, with 11 bases between. Germline V gene lookup returns CDR1 MNHNS and CDR2 SASEGT. The CDR3 protein is CASSEESGDEQYV. In nucleotides, the CDR3 is TGTGCCAGCAGTGAAGAGTCGGGGGATGAGCAGTACGTC.

The V call is TRBV5-1, the J call TRBJ2-3; D uncertain. Trimming cost V 0 bases and J 0 bases, with 8 bases left between them. Per germline, CDR1 SGHRS and CDR2 YFSETQ. The CDR3 is 15 residues long. The CDR3 region has the DNA TGCGCCAGCAGCTTGGACGCTAGTAGCACAGATACGCAGTATTTT. This codes for CASSLDASSTDTQYF.

The rearrangement uses TRBV5-6 and TRBJ2-2; D remains unclear. V was trimmed by 1 base and J by 1 base, leaving 5 bases between them. The CDR3 runs to 14 residues. Germline V CDR1 and CDR2: SGHDT, YYEEEE. The CDR3 sequence is CASSLRQNTGELFF. The CDR3 DNA is TGTGCCAGCAGCTTGAGACAGAACACCGGGGAGCTGTTTTTT.

V and J are TRBV27 and TRBJ1-2; 8 nucleotides line up with TRBD1. Germline V gene sequence: CDR1 MNHEY, CDR2 SMNVEV (reference sequence). J was trimmed by 0 bases and V by 2 bases; bases with no gene match: 2. The length of the CDR3 is 15 residues. CDR3 amino acids: CASSLDRGSNYGYTF. The CDR3 coding sequence is TGTGCCAGCAGTTTAGACAGGGGTTCTAACTATGGCTACACCTTC.

The table lists this clone with a count of one. The J gene is TRBJ1-2, the V gene TRBV9, with TRBD1 identical over 7 bases. V gave up 0 bases and J gave up 6 bases; unmatched junction bases: 8. The CDR3 sequence is 15 residues long. The germline V gene has CDR1 SGDLS and CDR2 YYNGEE. As DNA, the CDR3 is TGTGCCAGCAGCGTAGGAACAGGGGTCTTGGATGGCTACACCTTC. It is translated as CASSVGTGVLDGYTF.